This T cell receptor beta chain was captured in a study of T cell clonality in common variable immunodeficiency. Patients and controls were mostly of Caucasian heritage. The V gene lost 2 bases and the J gene lost 4 bases, with 18 bases spanning the gap. Germline V gene data show CDR1 as DFQATT and CDR2 as SNEGSKA (reference sequence). The CDR3 is made up of 16 amino acids. This clone was seen many times. Its antigen is not known. The CDR3 end lies 3 residues beyond the end of the read and is filled in from the germline J gene. Measured with immunoSEQ multiplex PCR; TCRdb has only the in-frame clones, and not every one. The sample contains about 26,000 clones, none of them singletons. Overall study results and limits: Common variable immunodeficiency TCR beta sequences reportedly had fewer deletions and N-nucleotide insertions. CVID subjects shared fewer TCRbeta clones than healthy controls did.

The chain uses TRBV20-1 and TRBJ1-5; no clear D. Sequenced input: peripheral blood mononuclear cells. The sequence was obtained from a human donor with common variable immunodeficiency. CDR3 DNA, as far as it was read: TGCAGTGCTAGAAGCGGCGGTTCCCGGGGTAATCAGCCC. Its translation is CSARSGGSRGNQP. The whole CDR3 sequence reads CSARSGGSRGNQPQHF.